The T cell receptor (beta chain) described here comes from a study of shared clonotypes between healthy human individuals. Positive CCR7 selection of CD45RO-negative cells yielded the naive CD8 cells, and terminally differentiated effector memory CD45RA+ cells were excluded. Points from the study as a whole: Sampling involved blood alone; tissue repertoires likely differ.

Repertoires were generated with immunoSEQ multiplex PCR, while TCRdb's copy carries only in-frame clones and drops some. The table records about 2.1 million clones, about 93% of them present only once. The CDR3 is 14 residues long. CDR1 and CDR2 (germline): GTSNPN, SVGIG (reference sequence). Between the trimmed V and J ends, which lost 0 bases and 0 bases, there was a span of 6 bases. About this clone: The antigen is not known. Other DNA variants within this sample encode the same CDR3.

What was sequenced was naive CD8+ T cells from PBMCs. The gene calls are TRBV30 and TRBJ1-3; D remains ambiguous. The receptor comes from a man aged 18 to 30 in good health. Some clones in this sample may be carry-over from other donors' samples. CDR3 DNA sequence: TGTGCCTGGAGTGTAGGAGTCTCTGGAAACACCATATATTTT. This encodes CAWSVGVSGNTIYF.